This is a list of T cell receptor beta chains from one sample in a study of blood T cell repertoires in COVID-19. Generated by immunoSEQ multiplex PCR, the TCRdb table keeps only in-frame clones and is missing some. The sample lists tens of thousands of clones, 87% occurring once. Material for sequencing was peripheral blood. These receptors came from a woman aged 80 or over in a cohort sampled during active or convalescent COVID-19. CDR3s include the opening cysteine and the closing phenylalanine or tryptophan. The D gene is left open where the match is weak. The size field is filled for only some rows; it gives once, few, many or a size class.

clone_size	d_call	v_call	j_call	cdr3_aa	cdr3_nt
NA	NA	TRBV10-3	TRBJ2-1	CAISDDGGSYNEQFF	TGTGCCATCAGTGACGACGGGGGATCCTACAATGAGCAGTTCTTC
NA	NA	TRBV5-6	TRBJ2-1	CASSLRRGSGFYEQFF	TGTGCCAGCAGCTTGCGTAGGGGAAGTGGTTTCTATGAGCAGTTCTTC
NA	NA	TRBV11-3	TRBJ2-1	CASSWGLYNEQFF	TGTGCCAGCAGCTGGGGACTTTACAATGAGCAGTTCTTC
NA	NA	TRBV6-6	TRBJ1-1	CASSYSRGLNTEAFF	TGTGCCAGCAGTTACTCCAGGGGACTGAACACTGAAGCTTTCTTT
NA	NA	TRBV5-3	TRBJ1-3	CARSLDRAGNTIYF	TGTGCCAGAAGCTTGGACAGGGCTGGAAACACCATATATTTT
NA	NA	TRBV30	TRBJ1-1	CASRPTVYTEAFF	TGTGCCTCAAGACCGACAGTATACACTGAAGCTTTCTTT
once	NA	TRBV18	TRBJ1-3	CASSPRRAAGPSGNTIYF	TGTGCCAGCTCACCACGGAGGGCGGCGGGCCCCTCTGGAAACACCATATATTTT
NA	NA	TRBV9	TRBJ2-2	CASSVAGSGNTGELFF	TGTGCCAGCAGCGTAGCGGGTAGCGGGAACACCGGGGAGCTGTTTTTT
NA	TRBD1	TRBV10-2	TRBJ1-2	CASSIQGAYGYTF	TGCGCCAGCAGTATTCAGGGGGCCTATGGCTACACCTTC
NA	NA	TRBV2	TRBJ2-5	CASSEMRQETQYF	TGTGCCAGCAGTGAAATGAGACAAGAGACCCAGTACTTC
NA	NA	TRBV7-9	TRBJ2-7	CASSFRDSSEQYF	TGTGCCAGCAGCTTCCGGGACTCATCCGAGCAGTACTTC
NA	TRBD1	TRBV5-1	TRBJ1-2	CASSDRGSPRYGYTF	TGCGCCAGCAGCGACAGGGGGTCCCCGCGCTATGGCTACACCTTC